The clone carrying this T cell receptor (beta chain) was seen ten or more times. Its antigen is unknown. PCR was performed a second time for roughly 7 to 11 cycles using a sample-barcoded 5' primer and a J-beta primer mix. Each sample yielded at least 3 million CDR3-containing paired-end reads. Each CDR3 protein is one row after TCRdb ran MiXCR on the 5' RACE reads. The data contain 870,000 or so distinct CDR3 sequences, around 26% of them seen just once; the ten biggest clones take up around 16%. This entry belongs to a study of blood T cells in healthy people across ages. The study, taken as a whole, reports: Observed TCR beta diversity per million T cells went down as age went up. This fall followed a roughly linear course with age. Naive CD4+ cell counts and diversity both ran higher in long-lived than in aged donors. It was found that TCR beta diversity correlated strongly with the percentage of naive T cells.

CDR1 DFQATT and CDR2 SNEGSKA come from the germline V gene (reference sequence). The germline V and J ends were trimmed by 6 bases and 2 bases, with 13 bases remaining between them. The CDR3 consists of 13 residues. The material sequenced was blood. The sequence came from a woman aged 80 or older in good health. The chain joins TRBV20-1 to TRBJ2-5; D is perhaps TRBD1 (6 bases). The DNA of the CDR3 is TGCAGTGCGCCTTTGAGGGGGCAAGAGACCCAGTACTTC. This gives the protein CSAPLRGQETQYF.